This T cell receptor beta chain was observed in a study of early T cells in non-severe SARS-CoV-2 infection. This clonotype was picked up many times. Its antigen is unidentified. CDR3 length: 14 amino acids. The J segment lost 9 bases and the V segment lost 5 bases, leaving 7 bases of the junction unmatched. Germline V gene data show CDR1 as MNHEY and CDR2 as SMNVEV (reference sequence). Individual cDNA molecules carried attached unique molecular identifiers. TCRdb analysed the 5' RACE reads with MiXCR anew, one entry per CDR3 protein. The sample has around 70,000 distinct CDR3 sequences, less than 20% seen once; the top ten hold roughly 12%. Study observations and caveats: Anti-spike CD8 responses were favored in VDJdb matching, and private and CD4 specificities were missed.

The rearrangement links TRBV27 to TRBJ2-1; 10 bases map to TRBD1. Sample: whole blood. The TCR originated in an adult who was a healthcare worker with PCR-confirmed SARS-CoV-2 infection or an uninfected control (not recorded which). CDR3 sequence (DNA): TGTGCCAGCAGTCCTCGGACAGGGGGGATTGAGCAGTTCTTC. Translating it yields CASSPRTGGIEQFF.